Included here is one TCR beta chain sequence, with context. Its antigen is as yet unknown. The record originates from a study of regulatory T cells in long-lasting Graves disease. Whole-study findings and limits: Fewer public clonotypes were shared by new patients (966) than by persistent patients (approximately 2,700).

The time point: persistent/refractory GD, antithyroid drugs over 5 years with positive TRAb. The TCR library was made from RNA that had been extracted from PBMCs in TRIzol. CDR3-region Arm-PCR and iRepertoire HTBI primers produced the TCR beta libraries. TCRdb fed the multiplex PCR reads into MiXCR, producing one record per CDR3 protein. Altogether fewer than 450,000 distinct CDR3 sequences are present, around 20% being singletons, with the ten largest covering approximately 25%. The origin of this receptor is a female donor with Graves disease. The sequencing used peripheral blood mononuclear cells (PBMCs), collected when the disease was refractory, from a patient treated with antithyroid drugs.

CDR3 loop: CASSRPTGGGHEQYF. CDR3 coding DNA: TGTGCCAGCAGCCGCCCGACGGGGGGCGGCCACGAGCAGTACTTC. The chain combines TRBV28 with TRBJ2-7, with TRBD2 as a possible D gene (7 bases). Germline assignment: CDR1 MDHEN and CDR2 SYDVKM. V was pared by 6 bases and J by 5 bases, with 20 bases between. The CDR3 loop spans 15 amino acids. The variable domain in full, with the rest retrieved from reference TRBV28 and TRBJ2-7, is DVKVTQSSRYLVKRTGEKVFLECVQDMDHENMFWYRQDPGLGLRLIYFSYDVKMKEKGDIPEGYSVSREKKERFSLILESASTNQTSMYLCASSRPTGGGHEQYFGPGTRLTVT.